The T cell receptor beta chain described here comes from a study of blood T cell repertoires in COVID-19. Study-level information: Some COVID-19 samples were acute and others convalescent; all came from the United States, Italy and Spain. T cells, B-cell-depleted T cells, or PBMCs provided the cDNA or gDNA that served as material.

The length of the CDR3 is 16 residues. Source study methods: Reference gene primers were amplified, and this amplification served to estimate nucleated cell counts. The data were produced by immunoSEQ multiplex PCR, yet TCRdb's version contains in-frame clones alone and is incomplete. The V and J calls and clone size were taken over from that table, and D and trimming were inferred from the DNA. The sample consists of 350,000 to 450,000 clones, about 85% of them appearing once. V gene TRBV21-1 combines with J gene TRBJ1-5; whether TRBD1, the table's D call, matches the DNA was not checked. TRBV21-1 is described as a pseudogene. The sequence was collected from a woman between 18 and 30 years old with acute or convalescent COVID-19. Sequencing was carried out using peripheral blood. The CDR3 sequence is CASTKGDNYSNQPQHF. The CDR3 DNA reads TGTGCCAGCACCAAAGGGGACAACTATAGCAATCAGCCCCAGCATTTT.